This T cell receptor (beta chain) was sequenced for a study of blood T cell repertoires in COVID-19. On the study more broadly: From T cells, B-cell-depleted T cells, or PBMCs came the material, which was cDNA or gDNA.

TCRdb keeps only in-frame clones here, not all; method: immunoSEQ multiplex PCR. The sample has more than 10,000 clones, 90% seen once. Germline V lookup: CDR1 SGHVS, CDR2 FQNEAQ. V was pared by 1 base and J by 2 bases, with 8 bases between. The CDR3 is made up of 14 amino acids. The clonotype was recovered from a human donor with active COVID-19. The donor label of this sample is uncertain. The chain uses TRBV7-8 and TRBJ1-2; D perhaps matches TRBD1 (5 bases). Sequenced: peripheral blood. The CDR3 coding sequence is TGTGCCAGCAGCTTAGATGCAGGGAACTATGGCTACACCTTC. This codes for CASSLDAGNYGYTF.